Listed here are 29 T cell receptor beta chains from one sample, sequenced in a study of shared clonotypes between healthy human individuals. Using immunoSEQ multiplex PCR, the repertoire was profiled, and TCRdb retains in-frame clones only, with some absent. The sample shows about 2.4 million clones, 93% of them seen only once. Source material: naive CD4+ T cells from PBMCs. Noted subset: CD45RA+ positively selected. These receptors all stem from a man younger than 35 in good health. Some clones in this sample may be carry-over from other donors' samples.

The rearrangement links TRBV11-2 to TRBJ2-7; TRBD1 agrees at 7 bases. The junction had 7 bases not matched to a gene; V was cut back by 1 base and J by 4 bases. Germline values: CDR1 SGHAT, CDR2 FQNNGV. The CDR3 loop spans 15 amino acids. The CDR3 DNA reads as TGTGCCAGCAGCTTAGGGGGGACAGTTATATACGAGCAGTACTTC. Residues: CASSLGGTVIYEQYF.

The chain uses TRBV2 and TRBJ2-6, with unresolved D. Germline values: CDR1 SNHLY, CDR2 FYNNEI. The CDR3 covers 17 residues. Trimming took 4 bases from V and 0 from J, leaving 13 bases between them. The CDR3 DNA is TGTGCCAGCAGTGTGACTGGCGACCCCTCTGGGGCCAACGTCCTGACTTTC. It codes for CASSVTGDPSGANVLTF.

To note about this clone: Different DNA sequences within this sample yield the same CDR3. The chain combines TRBV9 with TRBJ2-7; 9 positions agree with TRBD1. The J segment lost 2 bases and the V segment lost 0 bases, leaving 3 bases of the junction unmatched. The germline V gene has CDR1 SGDLS and CDR2 YYNGEE. The CDR3 is 15 residues long. The DNA for the CDR3 is TGTGCCAGCAGCGTAGCTGGGACAGGGACCTACGAGCAGTACTTC. It encodes CASSVAGTGTYEQYF. Combining the CDR3 with reference TRBV9 and TRBJ2-7 gives the whole variable domain DSGVTQTPKHLITATGQRVTLRCSPRSGDLSVYWYQQSLDQGLQFLIQYYNGEERAKGNILERFSAQQFPDLHSELNLSSLELGDSALYFCASSVAGTGTYEQYFGPGTRLTVT.

The chain links TRBV5-6 to TRBJ1-2; 7 nucleotides line up with TRBD1. This CDR3 has 14 amino acids. Germline loops: CDR1 SGHDT, CDR2 YYEEEE. V was clipped by 1 base and J by 8 bases; unmatched bases: 8. CDR3 protein: CASSLRGLSGGYTF. Here the CDR3 DNA reads TGTGCCAGCAGCTTGAGGGGGCTCTCAGGAGGCTACACCTTC.

The chain recombines TRBV9 with TRBJ2-3; TRBD1 agrees at 12 bases. The germline V gene encodes CDR1 SGDLS and CDR2 YYNGEE. Unmatched junction bases numbered 5, after V lost 4 bases and J lost 8 bases. The CDR3 is 14 residues long. CDR3 DNA: TGTGCCAGCAGCTCGGGACAGGGGGCGGGTACGCAGTATTTT. Its translation: CASSSGQGAGTQYF.

This rearrangement joins TRBV6-6 to TRBJ1-1, with D unresolved. The CDR3 is made up of 12 amino acids. Germline values: CDR1 MNHNY, CDR2 SVGAGI (reference sequence). Trimming took off 6 bases at V and 1 base at J, with 6 bases between the two ends. The DNA for the CDR3 is TGTGCCAGCAGCTTCAGGAACACTGAAGCTTTCTTT. Translated: CASSFRNTEAFF.

The rearrangement joins TRBV11-2 to TRBJ2-7; D remains unclear. Trimming cost V 0 bases and J 4 bases, with 10 bases left between them. The germline gives CDR1 SGHAT, CDR2 FQNNGV. The CDR3 consists of 14 residues. The CDR3 sequence: CASSLDRSVYEQYF. The CDR3 region has the DNA TGTGCCAGCAGCTTAGATCGATCCGTTTACGAGCAGTACTTC.

In this sample, this clone turned up a few times. V and J are TRBV2 and TRBJ1-5, with 7 nucleotides matching TRBD1. The CDR3 runs to 15 residues. Germline loops: CDR1 SNHLY, CDR2 FYNNEI. With 2 bases clipped from V and 6 bases from J, the junction kept 7 bases outside the gene matches. The DNA of the CDR3 is TGTGCCAGCAGTGAAATTTACAGGGGTGGTCAGCCCCAGCATTTT. Protein sequence: CASSEIYRGGQPQHF.

This clone was detected once. J is TRBJ2-3 and V is TRBV5-1, with 8 nucleotides matching TRBD1. Germline V CDR1 and CDR2: SGHRS, YFSETQ. The CDR3 sequence is 15 residues long. J lost 3 bases, V lost 1 base, and 4 bases had no gene match. The CDR3 spells CASSLTGGETDTQYF. As DNA, the CDR3 is TGCGCCAGCAGCTTGACAGGGGGAGAGACAGATACGCAGTATTTT.

The V and J genes are TRBV18 and TRBJ2-2; 8 nucleotides agree with TRBD2. The germline V gene encodes CDR1 KGHSH and CDR2 LQKENI. This CDR3 has 16 amino acids. V gave up 3 bases and J gave up 3 bases; unmatched junction bases: 6. CDR3 in DNA: TGTGCCAGCTCACCGTCTGCACTAGCGGACACCGGGGAGCTGTTTTTT. Amino acid sequence: CASSPSALADTGELFF.

The chain combines TRBV7-2 with TRBJ1-5; tentative D call: TRBD1 (5 bases). V was clipped by 1 base and J by 3 bases, with 13 bases between them. CDR3 length: 16 amino acids. Germline V lookup: CDR1 SGHTA, CDR2 FQGNSA. Here the CDR3 DNA reads TGTGCCAGCAGCTTAGTTGCCGGGGCCGACAATCAGCCCCAGCATTTT. This gives the protein CASSLVAGADNQPQHF.

Regarding this clone: Different DNA sequences within this sample yield the same CDR3. The gene calls are TRBV4-3 and TRBJ2-7; the match to TRBD2 covers 10 bases. From germline, CDR1 is LGHNA and CDR2 YSLEER. The J segment lost 3 bases and the V segment lost 1 base, leaving 0 bases of the junction unmatched. The CDR3 sequence is 14 residues long. The CDR3 is CASSQGTSGYEQYF. As DNA, the CDR3 is TGCGCCAGCAGCCAAGGGACTAGCGGCTACGAGCAGTACTTC.

As to this clone: Other nucleotide sequences in the sample specify the same CDR3. V is TRBV19 and J is TRBJ1-2; D not certain. The CDR3 is 11 amino acids. The V gene's germline CDR1 is LNHDA and CDR2 SQIVND (reference sequence). Trimming cost V 6 bases and J 2 bases, with 4 bases left between them. DNA of the CDR3: TGTGCCAGTAGCGAGAACTATGGCTACACCTTC. Amino acids: CASSENYGYTF. Full variable domain (remainder filled in from reference TRBV19 and TRBJ1-2): DGGITQSPKYLFRKEGQNVTLSCEQNLNHDAMYWYRQDPGQGLRLIYYSQIVNDFQKGDIAEGYSVSREKKESFPLTVTSAQKNPTAFYLCASSENYGYTFGSGTRLTVV.

This clone is a singleton in its sample. The same CDR3 is also encoded by other DNA sequences in this sample. The chain is built from TRBV7-2 and TRBJ2-1; TRBD2 might be the D (5 bases). CDR1 and CDR2 (germline): SGHTA, FQGNSA. The CDR3 has 15 amino acids. Trimming shortened V by 1 base and J by 1 base, and 8 bases separated the two germline ends. As DNA, the CDR3 is TGTGCCAGCAGCTTAGGGGCGGGTTCCTACAATGAGCAGTTCTTC. Its protein is CASSLGAGSYNEQFF.

V is TRBV30 and J is TRBJ2-7, with D perhaps given as TRBD1 or TRBD2 (5 bases each). In germline, CDR1 is GTSNPN, CDR2 SVGIG (reference sequence). V was clipped by 2 bases and J by 1 base, with 21 bases between them. The CDR3 consists of 17 residues. The CDR3 sequence is CAWSRAWGSRGSYEQYF. CDR3 in DNA: TGTGCCTGGAGTCGAGCCTGGGGGAGCAGAGGTTCCTACGAGCAGTACTTC.

The genes are TRBV11-1 and TRBJ2-2, with 7 nucleotides matching TRBD2. Trimming cost V 10 bases and J 6 bases; bases outside gene matches: 5. Germline assignment: CDR1 SGHAT and CDR2 FQDESV (reference sequence). The CDR3 sequence is 12 residues long. CDR3 sequence reads: CATPAGAGELFF. CDR3 nucleotides: TGTGCCACCCCGGCGGGGGCCGGGGAGCTGTTTTTT. Combining the CDR3 with reference TRBV11-1 and TRBJ2-2 gives the whole variable domain EAEVAQSPRYKITEKSQAVAFWCDPISGHATLYWYRQILGQGPELLVQFQDESVVDDSQLPKDRFSAERLKGVDSTLKIQPAELGDSAMYLCATPAGAGELFFGEGSRLTVL.

The CDR3 DNA reads as TGTGCCAGCATCTGGACAGGGGTAGGATACGAGCAGTACTTC. Protein product: CASIWTGVGYEQYF. V and J are TRBV21-1 and TRBJ2-7; TRBD1 is the table's D call, not checked against the DNA. TRBV21-1 is deemed a pseudogene. The CDR3 is 14 residues long.

The CDR3 DNA is TGCGCCAGCTGGCGTGGGCCTCAGGCTAATGAAAAACTGTTTTTT. Encoded protein: CASWRGPQANEKLFF. The rearrangement joins TRBV5-1 to TRBJ1-4; D uncertain. CDR1 and CDR2 from the germline V gene are SGHRS and YFSETQ. The CDR3 consists of 15 residues. Trimming stripped 7 bases from V and 3 bases from J, with 16 bases between.

The chain has TRBV7-3 and TRBJ1-3, with D unresolved. Trimming shortened V by 1 base and J by 4 bases, and 5 bases separated the two germline ends. This CDR3 region has 13 residues. Germline V gives CDR1 SGHTA, CDR2 FQGTGA. The CDR3 region is CASSLSRGNTIYF. CDR3 bases: TGTGCCAGCAGCTTAAGCCGAGGAAACACCATATATTTT.

The chain links TRBV7-9 to TRBJ1-1; D is undetermined. The CDR3 contains 14 residues. CDR1 is SEHNR, CDR2 FQNEAQ, per germline (reference sequence). V was pared by 3 bases and J by 0 bases, with 8 bases between. The DNA of the CDR3 is TGTGCCAGCAGCTTTGGGCGGATGAACACTGAAGCTTTCTTT. Amino acids: CASSFGRMNTEAFF.

On this clone itself: Other DNA variants within this sample encode the same CDR3. The chain recombines TRBV7-9 with TRBJ2-7; D may be TRBD1 (5 bases). This CDR3 is built from 13 residues. Between the trimmed V and J ends, which lost 5 bases and 4 bases, there was a span of 12 bases. Germline loops: CDR1 SEHNR, CDR2 FQNEAQ (reference sequence). The CDR3 coding sequence is TGTGCCAGCAGCCCAGGCAGGGTGTACGAGCAGTACTTC. Translation: CASSPGRVYEQYF. Full variable domain (rest looked up from reference TRBV7-9 and TRBJ2-7): DTGVSQNPRHKITKRGQNVTFRCDPISEHNRLYWYRQTLGQGPEFLTYFQNEAQLEKSRLLSDRFSAERPKGSFSTLEIQRTEQGDSAMYLCASSPGRVYEQYFGPGTRLTVT.

The chain links TRBV19 to TRBJ2-2, with D hard to call. CDR3 length: 18 residues. V was trimmed by 1 base and J by 0 bases, leaving 15 bases between them. The V gene's germline CDR1 is LNHDA and CDR2 SQIVND (reference sequence). CDR3 residues: CASSIVFPSGTNTGELFF. CDR3 DNA sequence: TGTGCCAGTAGTATAGTCTTCCCTTCCGGTACGAACACCGGGGAGCTGTTTTTT.

This chain connects TRBV12-5 to TRBJ1-2; D not resolved. CDR3 length equals 14 residues. Germline V gives CDR1 LGHNT, CDR2 FRNRAP. V was pared by 4 bases and J by 4 bases, with 13 bases between. The DNA of the CDR3 is TGTGCTAGTGGTTCCGACCTCGAGAGCTATGGCTACACCTTC. It codes for CASGSDLESYGYTF.

The genes are TRBV10-3 and TRBJ2-7; 11 nucleotides match TRBD2. Trimming cost V 6 bases and J 2 bases; bases outside gene matches: 9. CDR1 is ENHRY and CDR2 is SYGVKD in the germline V gene. The CDR3 has 16 residues. The DNA for the CDR3 is TGTGCCATCAGCCTCCGCGAGACTAGCGGGACCTACGAGCAGTACTTC. Translated: CAISLRETSGTYEQYF.

V usage is TRBV6-5 and J usage is TRBJ1-1, with D perhaps matching TRBD1 (6 bases). There are 15 residues in the CDR3. From germline, CDR1 is MNHEY and CDR2 SVGAGI. Trimming pared 0 bases from V and 1 base from J, leaving 9 bases between. The CDR3 DNA sequence: TGTGCCAGCAGTTACTCTTTGGACAGGAACACTGAAGCTTTCTTT. Its translation is CASSYSLDRNTEAFF.

The chain uses TRBV6-1 and TRBJ1-2; TRBD1 matches at 12 bases. The V and J ends lost 1 base and 7 bases, in that order; junction bases with no gene match: 16. The CDR3 totals 19 residues. Germline assignment: CDR1 MNHNS and CDR2 SASEGT. The CDR3 here is CASSEVVGYLGQGAFGYTF. In DNA, the CDR3 is TGTGCCAGCAGTGAAGTAGTTGGTTACTTGGGACAGGGGGCCTTTGGCTACACCTTC.

About this clone: A read error may produce the germline difference seen at one junction end. The chain couples TRBV2 to TRBJ2-3; D is ambiguous. The CDR3 is 11 amino acids. Germline loops: CDR1 SNHLY, CDR2 FYNNEI. The CDR3 sequence is CASGNTDMQYF. In nucleotides, the CDR3 is TGTGCCAGCGGCAACACAGATATGCAGTATTTT.

The rearrangement links TRBV28 to TRBJ2-7, with D perhaps matching TRBD2 (6 bases). The CDR3 consists of 16 residues. The germline CDR1 and CDR2 sequences are MDHEN and SYDVKM. Trimming removed 6 bases from V and 2 bases from J, with 20 bases in between. The CDR3 DNA is TGTGCCAGCAGCCTCTCGGGGTTAGCGGCCCCCTACGAGCAGTACTTC. This translates into CASSLSGLAAPYEQYF.

The genes are TRBV2 and TRBJ1-1, with D tentatively TRBD1 (6 bases). V was shortened by 6 bases and J by 0 bases, with 17 bases between the two germline ends. CDR3 length: 16 amino acids. Germline V gives CDR1 SNHLY, CDR2 FYNNEI. DNA of the CDR3: TGTGCCAGCAGGGGAAGACAGGCCAACATGAACACTGAAGCTTTCTTT. Translation: CASRGRQANMNTEAFF.